Following are 22 T cell receptor beta chains from one sample sequenced in a study of beta chain features in type 1 diabetes. Every bit of the isolated RNA underwent reverse transcription, so sequencing read expressed TCRB transcripts. Assay used: immunoSEQ multiplex PCR; TCRdb lists only in-frame clones, some missing. The sample includes about 110,000 clones, 30% to 40% seen only once; the top ten take 0.065%. Sequenced: stem cell memory CD4+ T cells from blood. These receptors were collected from a woman younger than 30 in good health.

The V and J genes are TRBV18 and TRBJ1-5, with TRBD1 as a possible D gene (6 bases). Germline V gene sequence: CDR1 KGHSH, CDR2 LQKENI. V was clipped by 4 bases and J by 3 bases, with 16 bases between them. The CDR3 is made up of 16 amino acids. CDR3 sequence reads: CASSLPGRGFNQPQHF. The CDR3 DNA follows: TGTGCCAGCTCACTCCCGGGCAGGGGATTCAATCAGCCCCAGCATTTT.

The chain joins TRBV5-1 to TRBJ1-1; tentatively, D is TRBD1 (5 bases). Trimming pared 6 bases from V and 5 bases from J, leaving 20 bases between. The CDR3 spans 15 residues. Germline CDR1 and CDR2: SGHRS and YFSETQ. CDR3 coding DNA: TGCGCCAGCACCATGACAGTCCAAAAGGGGACTGAAGCTTTCTTT. Residues: CASTMTVQKGTEAFF.

The chain combines TRBV27 with TRBJ2-7, with 13 bases fitting TRBD2. V lost 4 bases, J lost 0 bases, and 15 bases stayed unmatched. CDR3 length: 20 amino acids. Germline V gene lookup returns CDR1 MNHEY and CDR2 SMNVEV (reference sequence). CDR3 in DNA: TGTGCCAGCAGTTATAAGGGTACGGGACTAGCGGGATTCTTCTCCTACGAGCAGTACTTC. Its translation is CASSYKGTGLAGFFSYEQYF.

This clone was counted a few times. This chain links TRBV7-9 with TRBJ2-4; D uncertain. Germline CDR1 and CDR2: SEHNR and FQNEAQ (reference sequence). The CDR3 loop spans 15 amino acids. V shed 3 bases and J shed 0 bases, with 9 bases lying between them. In DNA form, the CDR3 reads TGTGCCAGCAGCTTTGCGCGCCAAGCCAAAAACATTCAGTACTTC. It codes for CASSFARQAKNIQYF.

A few counts support this clone. The rearrangement links TRBV15 to TRBJ2-7; no definite D call. Trimming stripped 5 bases from V and 5 bases from J, with 13 bases between. The CDR3 length is 13 residues. CDR1 LNHNV and CDR2 YYDKDF come from the germline V gene (reference sequence). CDR3 sequence (DNA): TGTGCCACCAGCCGGCCAGGCAAAAACGAGCAGTACTTC. Amino acids: CATSRPGKNEQYF.

The chain couples TRBV18 to TRBJ2-7; 8 bases align to TRBD1. Looked up from germline, CDR1 is KGHSH and CDR2 is LQKENI. The CDR3 spans 14 residues. V lost 2 bases and J lost 7; bases outside the gene matches: 7. The CDR3 sequence: CASSPFGTGREQYF. As DNA, the CDR3 is TGTGCCAGCTCACCATTTGGGACAGGAAGGGAGCAGTACTTC.

The chain has TRBV7-2 and TRBJ1-4, with D maybe TRBD1 (5 bases). Germline CDR1 is SGHTA and CDR2 is FQGNSA. V was cut by 5 bases and J by 0 bases, with 10 bases left in between. The CDR3 sequence is 15 residues long. The CDR3 DNA reads as TGTGCCAGCAGCGCCCAGGGCACAACTAATGAAAAACTGTTTTTT. Residues: CASSAQGTTNEKLFF.

J is TRBJ1-1 and V is TRBV7-2; D not resolved. CDR1 is SGHTA, CDR2 FQGNSA, per germline. CDR3 length: 13 residues. The germline V and J ends were trimmed by 7 bases and 2 bases, with 11 bases remaining between them. CDR3 in DNA: TGTGCCAGCATCCGGGAAGGTAACACTGAAGCTTTCTTT. Its translation: CASIREGNTEAFF.

The sample holds a few counts of this clone. V usage is TRBV29-1 and J usage is TRBJ2-1, with TRBD1 as a possible D gene (6 bases). V was shortened by 6 bases and J by 2 bases, with 14 bases between the two germline ends. The germline gives CDR1 SQVTM, CDR2 ANQGSEA. This CDR3 region has 14 residues. The DNA of the CDR3 is TGCAGCGTGACTACAGGGCTAGCCTACAATGAGCAGTTCTTC. This encodes CSVTTGLAYNEQFF.

The chain joins TRBV19 to TRBJ1-2, with a tentative D call TRBD1 (5 bases). The V gene's germline CDR1 is LNHDA and CDR2 SQIVND (reference sequence). Trimming stripped 9 bases from V and 7 bases from J, with 18 bases between. This CDR3 region has 13 residues. As DNA, the CDR3 is TGTGCCAGCCCTCCTGGGGGGGTTAGTGGCTACACCTTC. Translation: CASPPGGVSGYTF.

CDR3 loop: CASSLGTSGRAGGANVLTF. As DNA, the CDR3 is TGCGCCAGCAGCTTAGGGACTAGCGGGAGGGCCGGTGGGGCCAACGTCCTGACTTTC. The chain is built from TRBV5-1 and TRBJ2-6, with 16 bases aligning to TRBD2. Per germline, CDR1 SGHRS and CDR2 YFSETQ. The CDR3 has 19 amino acids. Trimming cost V 2 bases and J 3 bases; bases outside gene matches: 5.

This chain uses TRBV5-1 with TRBJ1-5; the D gene is possibly TRBD1 (5 bases). This CDR3 region has 14 residues. Germline V gene lookup returns CDR1 SGHRS and CDR2 YFSETQ. V gave up 0 bases and J gave up 4 bases, with 8 bases separating them. CDR3 in DNA: TGCGCCAGCAGCTTGGGGGCAGGGAATCAGCCCCAGCATTTT. As protein: CASSLGAGNQPQHF.

The chain joins TRBV4-1 to TRBJ2-3; 8 bases are a match to TRBD2. In germline, CDR1 is MGHRA, CDR2 YSYEKL. The CDR3 is 16 residues long. V trimming: 4 bases; J trimming: 2 bases; junction bases outside the gene matches: 8. The CDR3 DNA sequence: TGCGCCAGCAGCCGATATAAGCGGGAGATCACAGATACGCAGTATTTT. Translation: CASSRYKREITDTQYF.

The chain employs TRBV28 and TRBJ1-2; D uncertain. V lost 5 bases, J lost 4 bases, and 17 bases lay in between. CDR3 length: 15 residues. Germline V gene data show CDR1 as MDHEN and CDR2 as SYDVKM. The CDR3 coding sequence is TGTGCCAGCAGTGCCCCCGGGGTTCCGGGCTATGGCTACACCTTC. Protein: CASSAPGVPGYGYTF.

This clone was counted only a few times. The chain uses TRBV5-1 and TRBJ1-5; D is unresolved. This CDR3 region has 14 residues. CDR1 and CDR2 from the germline V gene are SGHRS and YFSETQ. Trimming took off 3 bases at V and 7 bases at J, with 14 bases between the two ends. DNA for the CDR3: TGCGCCAGCAGCTCCTTACCCGGTTCCCAGCCCCAGCATTTT. Its protein is CASSSLPGSQPQHF.

The chain is built from TRBV30 and TRBJ2-3; 9 bases agree with TRBD2. CDR3 length: 16 amino acids. Germline V CDR1 and CDR2: GTSNPN, SVGIG (reference sequence). V lost 3 bases to trimming and J lost 2 bases; unmatched junction nucleotides: 9. This CDR3 is CAWRREGLLFTDTQYF. The CDR3 DNA is TGTGCCTGGAGGCGGGAGGGCCTCTTATTCACAGATACGCAGTATTTT.

The chain employs TRBV7-9 and TRBJ2-5, with 7 bases fitting TRBD1. V was clipped by 4 bases and J by 5 bases; unmatched bases: 7. The CDR3 is made up of 14 amino acids. Germline V CDR1 and CDR2: SEHNR, FQNEAQ (reference sequence). CDR3 sequence (DNA): TGTGCCAGCAGCTCCCGACAGGGAAGGGAGACCCAGTACTTC. Amino acids: CASSSRQGRETQYF.

This clone was picked up one time. The V and J genes are TRBV6-1 and TRBJ2-3; TRBD1 might be the D (6 bases). Germline V lookup: CDR1 MNHNS, CDR2 SASEGT. The CDR3 sequence is 15 residues long. Trimming shortened V by 8 bases and J by 2 bases, and 17 bases separated the two germline ends. The CDR3 DNA reads as TGTGCCAGCTCCGCCTCGGACAGTTTCACAGATACGCAGTATTTT. Its protein is CASSASDSFTDTQYF.

The sample holds a few counts of this clone. This chain uses TRBV19 with TRBJ1-5, with 8 bases lining up with TRBD1. The V gene end was trimmed by 7 bases and the J gene end by 3 bases; junction bases not matched to a gene: 8. The length of the CDR3 is 15 residues. Per germline, CDR1 LNHDA and CDR2 SQIVND (reference sequence). The CDR3 sequence: CASNRQGAPNQPQHF. The CDR3, as DNA: TGTGCCAGTAACCGGCAGGGGGCCCCCAATCAGCCCCAGCATTTT. The whole variable domain, remainder taken from reference TRBV19 and TRBJ1-5, is DGGITQSPKYLFRKEGQNVTLSCEQNLNHDAMYWYRQDPGQGLRLIYYSQIVNDFQKGDIAEGYSVSREKKESFPLTVTSAQKNPTAFYLCASNRQGAPNQPQHFGDGTRLSIL.

This rearrangement joins TRBV7-2 to TRBJ2-7; 7 bases map to TRBD1. Trimming removed 4 bases from V and 5 bases from J; junction bases left unmatched: 8. Germline V gene data show CDR1 as SGHTA and CDR2 as FQGNSA. The CDR3 totals 14 residues. As DNA, the CDR3 is TGTGCCAGCAGCTACAGGGGCGCAAGGAACGAGCAGTACTTC. As protein: CASSYRGARNEQYF. Filled out from reference TRBV7-2 and TRBJ2-7, the complete variable domain reads GAGVSQSPSNKVTEKGKDVELRCDPISGHTALYWYRQSLGQGLEFLIYFQGNSAPDKSGLPSDRFSAERTGGSVSTLTIQRTQQEDSAVYLCASSYRGARNEQYFGPGTRLTVT.

The chain links TRBV7-2 to TRBJ2-3; 8 bases are shared with TRBD2. Germline V lookup: CDR1 SGHTA, CDR2 FQGNSA. V gave up 4 bases and J gave up 0 bases; unmatched junction bases: 12. CDR3 length equals 18 residues. The CDR3 DNA reads as TGTGCCAGCAGCTCCGCCCGCGGGAGGCTTTCTAGCACAGATACGCAGTATTTT. Translating gives CASSSARGRLSSTDTQYF.

The chain combines TRBV5-1 with TRBJ2-2, with D tentatively TRBD2 (6 bases). This CDR3 region has 17 residues. V lost 5 bases, J lost 1 base, and 18 bases lay in between. Germline values: CDR1 SGHRS, CDR2 YFSETQ. The CDR3: CASSGGRRLLNTGELFF. The CDR3 DNA sequence: TGCGCCAGCAGTGGAGGGAGGCGGCTATTGAACACCGGGGAGCTGTTTTTT.